A single sample gave rise to the 23 T cell receptor beta chains below, sequenced in a study of blood T cells in healthy people across ages. With a J-beta primer mix and a sample-barcoded 5' primer, a second PCR ran 7 to 11 cycles. A single record per CDR3 protein comes from TCRdb applying MiXCR to the 5' RACE reads. The data hold roughly 1.4 million distinct CDR3 sequences, with 59% observed a single time. Sequencing used blood. Receptor source: a man between 18 and 29 years old in good health.

This clonotype was seen a few times. The J gene is TRBJ2-1, the V gene TRBV20-1; no clear D. Trimming cost V 0 bases and J 8 bases, with 17 bases left between them. The CDR3 extends over 15 amino acids. Germline lookup yields CDR1 DFQATT and CDR2 SNEGSKA (reference sequence). CDR3 nucleotide sequence: TGCAGTGCTAGAGAGGCCCGGACCGCCTGGGATGAGCAGTTCTTC. It encodes CSAREARTAWDEQFF.

Turning to this clonotype: One end of the junction fails to match germline, which may point to a read error. J is TRBJ2-5 and V is TRBV29-1; the D is unclear. Per the germline V gene, CDR1 is SQVTM and CDR2 is ANQGSEA. This CDR3 has 14 amino acids. This CDR3 is CCVEGEKLTETQYF. CDR3 sequence (DNA): TGCTGCGTTGAAGGCGAGAAATTGACAGAGACCCAGTACTTC. The complete variable domain, with remaining parts taken from reference TRBV29-1 and TRBJ2-5, reads SAVISQKPSRDICQRGTSLTIQCQVDSQVTMMFWYRQQPGQSLTLIATANQGSEATYESGFVIDKFPISRPNLTFSTLTVSNMSPEDSSIYLCCVEGEKLTETQYFGPGTRLLVL.

In its sample, this clonotype was seen a few times. The V gene is TRBV4-1, the J gene TRBJ2-5, with D hard to call. Trimming cost V 2 bases and J 5 bases, with 15 bases left between them. CDR1 and CDR2 (germline): MGHRA, YSYEKL. The CDR3 is 15 amino acids. CDR3 sequence: CASSQLPPMRETQYF. DNA for the CDR3: TGCGCCAGCAGCCAACTCCCTCCGATGCGTGAGACCCAGTACTTC.

There are a few counts of this clonotype. An end of the junction differs from the germline gene, which may be a read error. V and J are TRBV4-1 and TRBJ1-1, with D unresolved. CDR3 length equals 13 residues. Germline V gene data show CDR1 as MGHRA and CDR2 as YSYEKL. The DNA of the CDR3 is TGTGCCAGCAGTCCTAGGAGGAACACTGAAGCTTTCTTT. This translates into CASSPRRNTEAFF.

This clonotype has just a few counts. The chain is built from TRBV4-1 and TRBJ2-3; tentatively, D is TRBD2 (6 bases). The CDR3 extends over 14 amino acids. Germline assignment: CDR1 MGHRA and CDR2 YSYEKL. The V end was cut by 1 base, the J end by 6 bases, with 11 bases between. For the CDR3, the DNA is TGCGCCAGCAGCCAAGTCGGGAGTAGGGATACGCAGTATTTT. This sequence encodes CASSQVGSRDTQYF.

This clonotype was detected a few times. V and J are TRBV7-2 and TRBJ2-3; TRBD2 matches at 7 bases. This CDR3 region has 17 residues. Germline loops: CDR1 SGHTA, CDR2 FQGNSA. The V segment lost 2 bases and the J segment 7 bases; nucleotides outside the gene matches: 15. Here the CDR3 DNA reads TGTGCCAGCAGCTTATACACGGGTCTTGGCGGGGGTTATACGCAGTATTTT. It is translated as CASSLYTGLGGGYTQYF.

The CDR3 loop reads CASSPTSGPSFYEQYF. Here the CDR3 DNA reads TGTGCCAGCAGTCCAACTAGCGGGCCCTCCTTCTACGAGCAGTACTTC. The rearrangement links TRBV25-1 to TRBJ2-7, with 9 bases matching TRBD2. V lost 5 bases, J lost 3 bases, and 11 bases stayed unmatched. The CDR3 loop spans 16 amino acids. Germline V lookup: CDR1 MGHDK, CDR2 SYGVNS.

This clonotype was counted a few times. CDR3 nucleotides: TGTGCCAGCAGTTCCGCAACCAATCCTCGGGGTGGACCTCCCTCCTACGAGCAGTACTTC. As protein: CASSSATNPRGGPPSYEQYF. V and J are TRBV6-2 or TRBV6-3 and TRBJ2-7, with D perhaps TRBD2 (5 bases). CDR1 MNHEY and CDR2 SVGEGT come from the germline V gene. Between the trimmed V and J ends, which lost 4 bases and 0 bases, there was a span of 28 bases. CDR3 length: 20 residues.

The rearrangement links TRBV4-3 to TRBJ2-7, with TRBD1 matching over 9 bases. Germline V lookup: CDR1 LGHNA, CDR2 YSLEER. The CDR3 totals 16 residues. The junction had 9 bases not matched to a gene; V was cut back by 2 bases and J by 4 bases. CDR3 sequence: CASSQNYGQGHYEQYF. CDR3 DNA: TGCGCCAGCAGCCAAAATTACGGACAGGGGCATTACGAGCAGTACTTC.

J is TRBJ2-6 and V is TRBV5-1, with D possibly being TRBD1 or TRBD2 (5 bases each). CDR1 and CDR2 (germline): SGHRS, YFSETQ. This CDR3 is 17 amino acids long. V was shortened by 2 bases and J by 4 bases, with 16 bases between the two germline ends. The CDR3 DNA reads TGCGCCAGCAGCTTCATGCAGGGATCGGGAGGGGCCAACGTCCTGACTTTC. This translates into CASSFMQGSGGANVLTF.

In regard to this clonotype: One end of the junction does not line up with germline, which may come from a read error. V usage is TRBV24-1 and J usage is TRBJ2-1; 14 bases agree with TRBD2. Germline assignment: CDR1 KGHDR and CDR2 SFDVKD. The CDR3 length is 15 residues. CDR3 in amino acids: CTTSDKGLAGGEQFF. In DNA, the CDR3 is TGTACCACCAGTGATAAAGGACTAGCGGGGGGAGAGCAGTTCTTC.

This clonotype appeared many times. The V and J genes are TRBV25-1 and TRBJ2-1, with D possibly matching TRBD2 (7 bases). The CDR3 consists of 15 residues. Trimming removed 3 bases at V and 2 bases at J, with 11 bases between. Looked up from germline, CDR1 is MGHDK and CDR2 is SYGVNS. The CDR3 nucleotides read TGTGCCAGCAGTGACGAGGGGGGGCCCTACAATGAGCAGTTCTTC. It translates to CASSDEGGPYNEQFF.

The chain has TRBV14 and TRBJ2-1; TRBD2 matches at 12 bases. The CDR3 consists of 17 residues. Unmatched junction bases numbered 7, after V lost 4 bases and J lost 3 bases. The germline V gene encodes CDR1 SGHDN and CDR2 FVKESK. The CDR3 sequence: CASSPRLAGEIYNEQFF. The CDR3 nucleotides read TGTGCCAGCAGCCCCAGACTAGCGGGGGAGATCTACAATGAGCAGTTCTTC.

The chain is built from TRBV9 and TRBJ2-3; TRBD2 matches 14 bases. This CDR3 is 17 amino acids long. CDR1 SGDLS and CDR2 YYNGEE come from the germline V gene. V lost 6 bases and J lost 2; bases outside the gene matches: 8. Here the CDR3 reads CASTRLAGGPNTDTQYF. The CDR3 region has the DNA TGTGCCAGCACCAGACTAGCGGGAGGGCCAAACACAGATACGCAGTATTTT. The full variable domain, rest sourced from reference TRBV9 and TRBJ2-3, is DSGVTQTPKHLITATGQRVTLRCSPRSGDLSVYWYQQSLDQGLQFLIQYYNGEERAKGNILERFSAQQFPDLHSELNLSSLELGDSALYFCASTRLAGGPNTDTQYFGPGTRLTVL.

J is TRBJ2-1 and V is TRBV7-2, with D possibly TRBD1 on 6 matching bases. V lost 4 bases, J lost 3 bases, and 13 bases lay in between. This CDR3 is 15 amino acids long. The V gene's germline CDR1 is SGHTA and CDR2 FQGNSA. CDR3 loop: CASSSRGNSYNEQFF. The CDR3 bases are TGTGCCAGCAGCTCGAGGGGGAATAGCTACAATGAGCAGTTCTTC.

This chain uses TRBV13 with TRBJ1-1; D possibly corresponds to TRBD1 (6 bases). Germline CDR1 is PRHDT and CDR2 is FYEKMQ (reference sequence). With 5 bases removed from V and 11 bases from J, the gap between germline ends came to 24 bases. The CDR3 contains 15 residues. CDR3 in amino acids: CASSPLVSSQGWAFF. In DNA form, the CDR3 reads TGTGCCAGCAGCCCCCTAGTGTCTTCGCAGGGGTGGGCTTTCTTT.

J is TRBJ2-4 and V is TRBV7-2, with D perhaps assigned TRBD1 or TRBD2 (5 bases each). The CDR3 is made up of 15 amino acids. Trimming took 3 bases from V and 8 from J, leaving 17 bases between them. In germline, CDR1 is SGHTA, CDR2 FQGNSA. CDR3 sequence: CASSFAGGPQYIQYF. The CDR3 region has the DNA TGTGCCAGCAGCTTTGCTGGGGGACCCCAATACATTCAGTACTTC. The full variable domain, with the rest looked up from reference TRBV7-2 and TRBJ2-4, is GAGVSQSPSNKVTEKGKDVELRCDPISGHTALYWYRQSLGQGLEFLIYFQGNSAPDKSGLPSDRFSAERTGGSVSTLTIQRTQQEDSAVYLCASSFAGGPQYIQYFGAGTRLSVL.

The genes are TRBV4-1 and TRBJ2-4; 11 bases agree with TRBD1. The last part of the DNA fits TRBJ2-7 better; the J call may be wrong. Germline V gives CDR1 MGHRA, CDR2 YSYEKL. The CDR3 totals 16 residues. The CDR3 region has the DNA TGCGCCAGCAGCCCTCTAGGGACAGGGGGTGTACACGAGCAGTACTTC. It codes for CASSPLGTGGVHEQYF.

V is TRBV15 and J is TRBJ2-7, with D possibly being TRBD1 (6 bases). Germline V gene sequence: CDR1 LNHNV, CDR2 YYDKDF (reference sequence). The CDR3 covers 13 residues. Deletions cut 4 bases from V and 3 bases from J, with 10 bases between. The DNA of the CDR3 is TGTGCCACCAGCACAGGGGTTGGCTACGAGCAGTACTTC. Translation: CATSTGVGYEQYF.

The rearrangement uses TRBV10-3 and TRBJ2-4; 10 nucleotides match TRBD2. The DNA matches TRBJ2-7 better at its end, which makes the J call doubtful. Germline CDR1 is ENHRY and CDR2 is SYGVKD. The CDR3 consists of 14 residues. As DNA, the CDR3 is TGTGCCATCAGTGAGCCCGGGACTAGCGACGAGCAGTACTTC. Protein product: CAISEPGTSDEQYF.

The chain links TRBV29-1 to TRBJ2-1; D gene unclear. There are 13 residues in the CDR3. Deletions cut 5 bases from V and 0 bases from J, with 8 bases between. Germline CDR1 SQVTM, CDR2 ANQGSEA. CDR3 residues: CSVRPSSYNEQFF. The DNA for the CDR3 is TGCAGCGTTAGACCGAGCTCCTACAATGAGCAGTTCTTC.

V is TRBV6-6 and J is TRBJ1-6, with TRBD1 matching over 7 bases. This CDR3 has 15 residues. Germline V lookup: CDR1 MNHNY, CDR2 SVGAGI (reference sequence). With V trimmed by 0 bases and J by 10 bases, 6 bases remained unmatched. The CDR3, as DNA: TGTGCCAGCAGTTACTCGAGACAGGGTATGTCACCCCTCCACTTT. It encodes CASSYSRQGMSPLHF.

The chain couples TRBV10-3 to TRBJ2-3; maybe TRBD1 (5 bases). Trimming stripped 6 bases from V and 2 bases from J, with 12 bases between. Germline V gives CDR1 ENHRY, CDR2 SYGVKD. This CDR3 spans 14 amino acids. The CDR3: CAIRPQGFTDTQYF. The DNA of the CDR3 is TGTGCCATCAGGCCCCAGGGATTCACAGATACGCAGTATTTT.